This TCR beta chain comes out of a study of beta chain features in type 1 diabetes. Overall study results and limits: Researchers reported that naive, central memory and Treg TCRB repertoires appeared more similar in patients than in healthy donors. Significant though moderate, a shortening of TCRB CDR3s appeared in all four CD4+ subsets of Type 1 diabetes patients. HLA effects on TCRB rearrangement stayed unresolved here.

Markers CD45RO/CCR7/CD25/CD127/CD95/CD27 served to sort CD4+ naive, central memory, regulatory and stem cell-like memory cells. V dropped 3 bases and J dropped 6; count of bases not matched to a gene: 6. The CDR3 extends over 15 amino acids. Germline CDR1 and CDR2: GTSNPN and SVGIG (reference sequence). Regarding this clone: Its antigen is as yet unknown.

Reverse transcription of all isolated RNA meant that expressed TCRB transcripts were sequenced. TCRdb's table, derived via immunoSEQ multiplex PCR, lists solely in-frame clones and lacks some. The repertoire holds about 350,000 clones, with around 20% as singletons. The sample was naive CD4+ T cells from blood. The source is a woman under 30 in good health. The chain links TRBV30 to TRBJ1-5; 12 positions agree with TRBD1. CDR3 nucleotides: TGTGCCTGGAGCATTGGGACAGGGGGCTTTCAGCCCCAGCATTTT. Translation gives CAWSIGTGGFQPQHF.